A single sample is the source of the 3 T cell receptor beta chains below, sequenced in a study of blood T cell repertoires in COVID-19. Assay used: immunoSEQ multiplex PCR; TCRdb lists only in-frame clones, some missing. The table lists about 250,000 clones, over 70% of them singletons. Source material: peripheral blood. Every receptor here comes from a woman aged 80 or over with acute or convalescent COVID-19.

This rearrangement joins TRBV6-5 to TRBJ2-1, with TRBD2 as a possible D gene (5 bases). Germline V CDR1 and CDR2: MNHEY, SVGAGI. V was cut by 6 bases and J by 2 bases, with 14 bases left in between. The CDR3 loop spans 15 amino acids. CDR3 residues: CASRIGGSPYNEQFF. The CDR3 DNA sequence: TGTGCCAGCAGGATAGGAGGCAGTCCCTACAATGAGCAGTTCTTC.

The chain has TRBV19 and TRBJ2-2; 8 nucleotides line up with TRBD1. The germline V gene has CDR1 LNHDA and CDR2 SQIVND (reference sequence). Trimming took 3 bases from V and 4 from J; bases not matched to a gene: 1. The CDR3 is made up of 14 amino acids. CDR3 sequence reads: CASSIGTGTGELFF. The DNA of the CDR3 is TGTGCCAGTAGTATCGGGACAGGCACCGGGGAGCTGTTTTTT.

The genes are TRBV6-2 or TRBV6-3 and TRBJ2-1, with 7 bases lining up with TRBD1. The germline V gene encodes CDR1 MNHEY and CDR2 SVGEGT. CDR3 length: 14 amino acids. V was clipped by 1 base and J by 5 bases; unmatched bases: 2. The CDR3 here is CASSYFTGDNEQFF. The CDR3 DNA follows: TGTGCCAGCAGTTACTTTACAGGGGACAATGAGCAGTTCTTC.